The sequence of this T cell receptor (beta chain) was determined in a study of T cells in Graves' hyperthyroidism and ophthalmopathy. Study results and caveats: Appearing also in blood were most of the thyroid clonotypes expanded above 0.001.

The V gene's germline CDR1 is SEHNR and CDR2 FQNEAQ (reference sequence). V was pared by 2 bases and J by 5 bases, with 4 bases between. This CDR3 is 12 amino acids long. This clonotype was detected a few times. The antigen remains undetermined. Patients with uncontrolled infections, other autoimmune diseases, pregnancy or lactation were excluded. Clinical symptoms, serum thyroxine, TRAb, thyroid ultrasound and orbital computed tomography informed diagnoses. Amplified regions were TCR beta CDR3 sequences from RNA transcripts. TCR CDR3 underwent first-round RT-PCR with the HTBI primer set. Using its own MiXCR run on the multiplex PCR reads, TCRdb lists one record per CDR3 protein. There are around 450,000 distinct CDR3 sequences in the sample; around 16% occur only once, and 12% to 15% lies in the top ten.

This sequence was found in a woman under 30 with Graves' hyperthyroidism. Sequencing was carried out using blood. The V and J genes are TRBV7-9 and TRBJ1-5; D ambiguous. The CDR3 DNA sequence: TGTGCCAGCAGCTTATCCCATCAGCCCCAGCATTTT. Translation: CASSLSHQPQHF.